This T cell receptor beta chain was identified during a study of cytomegalovirus exposure and HLA in healthy donors. As regards this clone: Antigen specificity is unknown.

Study results and caveats: The authors later found TCR association rates varying by HLA locus, with DRB1 most and HLA-C fewest. Within an earlier analysis, most TCR beta V segments proved productive either about 90% or about 30% of the time. Altogether, 164 TCR beta chains were recorded as cytomegalovirus-associated. Among TCR sequences, most were rare, though some public TCRs appeared in many donors.

With 4 bases removed from V and 3 bases from J, the gap between germline ends came to 10 bases. Looked up from germline, CDR1 is SEHNR and CDR2 is FQNEAQ (reference sequence). CDR3 size: 13 residues. A multiplex PCR was run with 60 Vbeta primers and 13 Jbeta primers. Sequencing was performed with immunoSEQ multiplex PCR; in TCRdb, only in-frame clones are kept and a portion is missing. The top ten clones hold 5.5% to 7.5% of a sample with more than 200,000 clones, over 80% of them seen once. The receptor was derived from a man aged 35-49 years in good health and CMV-seropositive. Sequences were obtained from PBMCs. This chain connects TRBV7-9 to TRBJ2-7, with D perhaps TRBD2 (6 bases). The chain's CDR3 is CASSSGLNYEQYF. The CDR3, as DNA: TGTGCCAGCAGCTCAGGACTAAACTACGAGCAGTACTTC.